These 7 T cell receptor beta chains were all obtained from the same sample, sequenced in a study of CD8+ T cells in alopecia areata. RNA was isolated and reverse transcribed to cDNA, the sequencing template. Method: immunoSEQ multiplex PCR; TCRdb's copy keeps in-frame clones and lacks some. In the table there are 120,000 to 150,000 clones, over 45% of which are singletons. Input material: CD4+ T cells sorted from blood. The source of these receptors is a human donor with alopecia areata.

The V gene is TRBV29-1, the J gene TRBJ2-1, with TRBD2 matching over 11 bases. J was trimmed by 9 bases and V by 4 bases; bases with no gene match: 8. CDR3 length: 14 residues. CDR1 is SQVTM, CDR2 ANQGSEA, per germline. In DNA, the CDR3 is TGCAGCGTTGTTGTACTAGCGGGAGTAGGTGAGCAGTTCTTC. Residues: CSVVVLAGVGEQFF.

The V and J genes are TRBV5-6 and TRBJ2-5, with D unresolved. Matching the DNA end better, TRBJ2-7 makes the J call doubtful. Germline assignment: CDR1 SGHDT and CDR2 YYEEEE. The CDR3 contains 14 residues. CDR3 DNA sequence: TGTGCCAGCAGCTTGGTGCACAGCTCCTACGAGCAGTACTTC. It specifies CASSLVHSSYEQYF.

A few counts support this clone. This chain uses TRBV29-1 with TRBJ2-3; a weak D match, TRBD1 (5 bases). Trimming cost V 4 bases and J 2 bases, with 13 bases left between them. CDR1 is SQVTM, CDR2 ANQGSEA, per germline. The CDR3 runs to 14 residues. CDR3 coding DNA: TGCAGCGTTGCACAGGCAGCCCACACAGATACGCAGTATTTT. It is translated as CSVAQAAHTDTQYF.

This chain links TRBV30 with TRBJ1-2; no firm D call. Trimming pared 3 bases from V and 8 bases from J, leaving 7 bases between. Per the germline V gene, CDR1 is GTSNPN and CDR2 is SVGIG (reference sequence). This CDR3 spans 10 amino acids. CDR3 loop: CAWSRLGYTF. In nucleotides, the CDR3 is TGTGCCTGGAGCCGACTGGGCTACACCTTC.

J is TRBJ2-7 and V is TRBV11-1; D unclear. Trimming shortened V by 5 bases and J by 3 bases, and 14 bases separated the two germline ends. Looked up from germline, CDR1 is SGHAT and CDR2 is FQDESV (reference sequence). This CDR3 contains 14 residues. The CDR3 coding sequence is TGTGCCAGCAGCCAGACTCGACCTAACTACGAGCAGTACTTC. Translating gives CASSQTRPNYEQYF.

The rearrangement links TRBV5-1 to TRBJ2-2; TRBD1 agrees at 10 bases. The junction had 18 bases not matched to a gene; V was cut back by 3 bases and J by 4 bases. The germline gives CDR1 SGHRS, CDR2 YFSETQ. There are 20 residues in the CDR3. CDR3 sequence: CASSSANRRFGQGGTGELFF. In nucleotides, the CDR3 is TGCGCCAGCAGCTCGGCCAACCGTAGGTTCGGACAGGGGGGCACCGGGGAGCTGTTTTTT.

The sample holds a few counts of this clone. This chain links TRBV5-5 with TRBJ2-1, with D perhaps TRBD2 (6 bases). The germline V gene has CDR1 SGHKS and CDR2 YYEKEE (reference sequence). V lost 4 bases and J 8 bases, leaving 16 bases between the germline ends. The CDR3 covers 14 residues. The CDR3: CASSRARGRHEQFF. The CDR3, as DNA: TGTGCCAGCAGCCGGGCCCGGGGGAGACATGAGCAGTTCTTC.